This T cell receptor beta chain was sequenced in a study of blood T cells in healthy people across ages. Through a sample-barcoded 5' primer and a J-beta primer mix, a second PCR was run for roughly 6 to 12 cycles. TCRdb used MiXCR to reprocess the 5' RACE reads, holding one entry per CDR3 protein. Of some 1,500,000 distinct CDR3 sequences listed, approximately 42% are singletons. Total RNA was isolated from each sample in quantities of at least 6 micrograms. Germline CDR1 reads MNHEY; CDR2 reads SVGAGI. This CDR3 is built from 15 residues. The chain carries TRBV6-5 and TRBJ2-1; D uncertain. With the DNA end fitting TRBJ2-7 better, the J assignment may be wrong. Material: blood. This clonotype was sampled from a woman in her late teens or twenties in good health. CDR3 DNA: TGTGCCAGCAGTTACTCGAGACTCCCCTACAATGAGCAGTACTTC. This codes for CASSYSRLPYNEQYF.